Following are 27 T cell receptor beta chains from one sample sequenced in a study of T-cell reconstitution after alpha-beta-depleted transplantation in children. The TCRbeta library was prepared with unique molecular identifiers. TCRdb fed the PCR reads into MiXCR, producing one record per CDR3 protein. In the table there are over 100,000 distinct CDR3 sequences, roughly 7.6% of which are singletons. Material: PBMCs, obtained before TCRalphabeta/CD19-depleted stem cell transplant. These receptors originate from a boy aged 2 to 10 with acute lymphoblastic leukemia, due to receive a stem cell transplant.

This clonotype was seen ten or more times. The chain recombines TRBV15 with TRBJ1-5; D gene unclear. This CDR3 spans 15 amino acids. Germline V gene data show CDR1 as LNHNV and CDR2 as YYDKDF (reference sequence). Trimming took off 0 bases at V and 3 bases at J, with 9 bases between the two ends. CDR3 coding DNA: TGTGCCACCAGCAGAGATCCCGGGTCCAATCAGCCCCAGCATTTT. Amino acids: CATSRDPGSNQPQHF.

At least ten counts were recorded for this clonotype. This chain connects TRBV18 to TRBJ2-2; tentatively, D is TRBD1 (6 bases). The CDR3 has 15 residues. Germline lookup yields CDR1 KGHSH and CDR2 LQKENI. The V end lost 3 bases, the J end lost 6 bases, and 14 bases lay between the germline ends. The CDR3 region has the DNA TGTGCCAGCTCACCGCTCCCACAGGGTCCCGGGGAGCTGTTTTTT. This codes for CASSPLPQGPGELFF.

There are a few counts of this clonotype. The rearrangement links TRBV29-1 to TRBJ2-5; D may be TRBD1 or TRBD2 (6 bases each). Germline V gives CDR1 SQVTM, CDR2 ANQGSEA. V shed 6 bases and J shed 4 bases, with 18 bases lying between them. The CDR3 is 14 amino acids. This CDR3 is CSVRDIRNGETQYF. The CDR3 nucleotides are TGCAGCGTGCGGGACATTCGTAACGGAGAGACCCAGTACTTC.

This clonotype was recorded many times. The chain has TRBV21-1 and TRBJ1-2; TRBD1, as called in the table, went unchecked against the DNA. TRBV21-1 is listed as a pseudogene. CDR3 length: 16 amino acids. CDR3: CASSNGGGGRSRGYTF. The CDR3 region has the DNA TGTGCCAGCAGCAATGGAGGAGGGGGACGCTCCCGTGGCTACACCTTC.

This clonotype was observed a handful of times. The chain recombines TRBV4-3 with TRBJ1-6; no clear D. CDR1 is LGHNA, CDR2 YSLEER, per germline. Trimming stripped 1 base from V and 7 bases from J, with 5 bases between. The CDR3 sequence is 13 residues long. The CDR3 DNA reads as TGCGCCAGCAGCCAAGTTGGAAATTCACCCCTCCACTTT. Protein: CASSQVGNSPLHF.

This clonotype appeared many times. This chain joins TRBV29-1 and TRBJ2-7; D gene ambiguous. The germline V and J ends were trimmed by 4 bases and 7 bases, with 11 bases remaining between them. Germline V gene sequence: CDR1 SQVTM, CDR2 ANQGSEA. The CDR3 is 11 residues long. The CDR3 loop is CSVGENIEQYF. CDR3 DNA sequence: TGCAGCGTTGGAGAGAACATTGAGCAGTACTTC.

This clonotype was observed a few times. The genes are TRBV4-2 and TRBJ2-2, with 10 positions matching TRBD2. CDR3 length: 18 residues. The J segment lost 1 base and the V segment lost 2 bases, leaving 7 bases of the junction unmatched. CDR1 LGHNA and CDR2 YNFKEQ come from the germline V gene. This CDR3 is CASSQRRAGGLNTGELFF. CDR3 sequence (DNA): TGTGCCAGCAGCCAACGTAGAGCGGGGGGGCTGAACACCGGGGAGCTGTTTTTT.

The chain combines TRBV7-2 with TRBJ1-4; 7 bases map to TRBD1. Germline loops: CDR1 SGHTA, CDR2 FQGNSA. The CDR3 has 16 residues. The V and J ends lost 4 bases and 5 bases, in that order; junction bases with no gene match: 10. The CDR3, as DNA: TGTGCCAGCAGCTCCCCCGACAGGGACGACAATGAAAAACTGTTTTTT. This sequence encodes CASSSPDRDDNEKLFF.

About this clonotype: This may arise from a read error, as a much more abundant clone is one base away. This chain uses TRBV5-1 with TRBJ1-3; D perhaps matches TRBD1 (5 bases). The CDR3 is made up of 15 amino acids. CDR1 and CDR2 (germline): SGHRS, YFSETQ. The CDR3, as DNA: TGCGCCAGCAGCAATGGCGGGGGTAATGGAGACACCATATATTTT. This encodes CASSNGGGNGDTIYF.

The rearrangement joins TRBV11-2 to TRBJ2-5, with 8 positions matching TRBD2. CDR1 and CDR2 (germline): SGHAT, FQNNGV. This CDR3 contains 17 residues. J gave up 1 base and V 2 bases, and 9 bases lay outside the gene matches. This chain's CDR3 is CASSLLATSGGQETQYF. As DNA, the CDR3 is TGTGCCAGCAGCTTACTTGCGACGAGCGGGGGCCAAGAGACCCAGTACTTC.

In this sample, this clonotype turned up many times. CDR3 sequence: CASSSLAGGLNEQFF. Written as DNA, the CDR3 is TGCGCCAGCAGCTCGCTAGCGGGGGGGCTCAATGAGCAGTTCTTC. The chain couples TRBV5-1 to TRBJ2-1, with TRBD2 identical over 12 bases. This CDR3 spans 15 amino acids. From germline, CDR1 is SGHRS and CDR2 YFSETQ. With V trimmed by 3 bases and J by 6 bases, 4 bases remained unmatched. The full variable domain, completed using reference TRBV5-1 and TRBJ2-1, is KAGVTQTPRYLIKTRGQQVTLSCSPISGHRSVSWYQQTPGQGLQFLFEYFSETQRNKGNFPGRFSGRQFSNSRSEMNVSTLELGDSALYLCASSSLAGGLNEQFFGPGTRLTVL.

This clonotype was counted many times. The CDR3 loop is CASSLGTGWHYGYTF. The DNA of the CDR3 is TGTGCCAGCAGCTTGGGGACAGGGTGGCATTATGGCTACACCTTC. This sequence joins TRBV5-6 and TRBJ1-2; 8 bases are a match to TRBD1. The CDR3 totals 15 residues. Trimming removed 0 bases from V and 5 bases from J; junction bases left unmatched: 6. Germline assignment: CDR1 SGHDT and CDR2 YYEEEE.

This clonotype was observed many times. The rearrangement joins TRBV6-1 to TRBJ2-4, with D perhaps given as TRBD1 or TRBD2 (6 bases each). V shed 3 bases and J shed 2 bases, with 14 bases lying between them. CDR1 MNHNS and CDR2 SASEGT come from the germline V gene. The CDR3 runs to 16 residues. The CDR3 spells CASSEHGGTPKNIQYF. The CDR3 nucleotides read TGTGCCAGCAGTGAGCATGGAGGGACACCCAAAAACATTCAGTACTTC.

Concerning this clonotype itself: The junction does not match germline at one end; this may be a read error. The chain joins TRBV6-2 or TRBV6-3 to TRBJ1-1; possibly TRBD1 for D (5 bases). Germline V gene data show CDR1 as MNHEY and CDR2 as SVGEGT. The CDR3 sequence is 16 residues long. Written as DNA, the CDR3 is TGTGCCAGCAGTCACTCCGGGACCTATATGAACACTGAAGCTTTCTTT. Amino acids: CASSHSGTYMNTEAFF.

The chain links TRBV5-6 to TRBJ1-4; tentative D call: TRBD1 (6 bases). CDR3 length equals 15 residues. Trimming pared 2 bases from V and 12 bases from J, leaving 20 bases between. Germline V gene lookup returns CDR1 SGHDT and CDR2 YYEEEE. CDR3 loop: CASSLLTGISPELFF. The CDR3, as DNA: TGTGCCAGCAGCTTATTGACAGGTATAAGTCCGGAACTGTTTTTT.

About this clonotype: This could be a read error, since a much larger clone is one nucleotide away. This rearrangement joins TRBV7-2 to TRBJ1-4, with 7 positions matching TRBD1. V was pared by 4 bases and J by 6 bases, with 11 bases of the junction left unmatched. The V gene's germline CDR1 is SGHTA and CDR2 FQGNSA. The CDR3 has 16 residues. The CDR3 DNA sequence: TGTGCCAGCAGCTCTACCGACGGGACAGCCGATGAAAAACTGTTTTTT. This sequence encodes CASSSTDGTADEKLFF.

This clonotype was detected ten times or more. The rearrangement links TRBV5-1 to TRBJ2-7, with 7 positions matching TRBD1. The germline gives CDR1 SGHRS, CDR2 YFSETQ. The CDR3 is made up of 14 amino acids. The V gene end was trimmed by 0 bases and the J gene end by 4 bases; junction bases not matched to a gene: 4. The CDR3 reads CASSLGDRTYEQYF. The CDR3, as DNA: TGCGCCAGCAGCTTGGGGGACAGAACTTACGAGCAGTACTTC.

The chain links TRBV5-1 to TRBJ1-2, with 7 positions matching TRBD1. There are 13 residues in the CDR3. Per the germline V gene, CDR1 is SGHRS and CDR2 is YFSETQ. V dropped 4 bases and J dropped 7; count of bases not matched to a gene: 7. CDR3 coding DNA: TGCGCCAGCAGCCATGACAGGGTTAGTGGCTACACCTTC. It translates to CASSHDRVSGYTF.

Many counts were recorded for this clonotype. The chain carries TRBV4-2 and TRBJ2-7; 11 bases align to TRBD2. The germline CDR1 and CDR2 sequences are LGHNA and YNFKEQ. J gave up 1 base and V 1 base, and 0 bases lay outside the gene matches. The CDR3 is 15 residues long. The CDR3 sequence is CASSQGLAGSYEQYF. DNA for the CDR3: TGTGCCAGCAGCCAAGGACTAGCGGGGTCCTACGAGCAGTACTTC.

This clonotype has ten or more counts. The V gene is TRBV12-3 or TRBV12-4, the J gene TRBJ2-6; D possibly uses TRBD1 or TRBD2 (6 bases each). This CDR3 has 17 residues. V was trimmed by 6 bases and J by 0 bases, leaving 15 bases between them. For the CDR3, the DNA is TGTGCCAGCAGCTCGGGGGCTACCTCCTCTGGGGCCAACGTCCTGACTTTC. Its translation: CASSSGATSSGANVLTF.

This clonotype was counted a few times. CDR3 sequence (DNA): TGCAGTGCTAGGGGTAAAGATACGCAGTATTTT. This sequence encodes CSARGKDTQYF. The V gene is TRBV20-1, the J gene TRBJ2-3; no firm D call. V was shortened by 3 bases and J by 5 bases, with 6 bases between the two germline ends. The germline CDR1 and CDR2 sequences are DFQATT and SNEGSKA (reference sequence). The CDR3 is 11 residues long.

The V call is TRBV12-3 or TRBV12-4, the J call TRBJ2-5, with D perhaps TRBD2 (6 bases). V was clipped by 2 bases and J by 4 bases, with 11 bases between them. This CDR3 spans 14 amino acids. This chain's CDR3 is CASSLWMEGETQYF. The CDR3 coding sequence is TGTGCCAGCAGTTTATGGATGGAGGGAGAGACCCAGTACTTC.

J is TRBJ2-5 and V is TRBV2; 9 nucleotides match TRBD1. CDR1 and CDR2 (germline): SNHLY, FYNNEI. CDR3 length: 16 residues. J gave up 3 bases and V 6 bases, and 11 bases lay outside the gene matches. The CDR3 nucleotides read TGTGCCAGCAGCCCGACAGGGGGTAGAGGGGAAGAGACCCAGTACTTC. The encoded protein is CASSPTGGRGEETQYF.

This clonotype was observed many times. CDR3: CASSGQGFYEQYF. For the CDR3, the DNA is TGCGCCAGCAGCGGACAGGGGTTCTACGAGCAGTACTTC. This chain uses TRBV4-1 with TRBJ2-7; 9 positions agree with TRBD1. This CDR3 region has 13 residues. Trimming cost V 5 bases and J 3 bases; bases outside gene matches: 2. Germline V CDR1 and CDR2: MGHRA, YSYEKL.

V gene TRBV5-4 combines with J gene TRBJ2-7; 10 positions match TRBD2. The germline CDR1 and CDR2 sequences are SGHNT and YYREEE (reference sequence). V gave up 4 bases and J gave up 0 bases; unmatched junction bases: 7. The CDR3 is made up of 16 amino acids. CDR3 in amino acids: CASSHSTSGASYEQYF. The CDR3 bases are TGTGCCAGCAGCCATTCCACTAGCGGGGCCTCCTACGAGCAGTACTTC.

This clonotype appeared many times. CDR3 residues: CSARPTSGGGYEQYF. The CDR3 bases are TGCAGTGCTAGACCGACTAGCGGGGGGGGCTACGAGCAGTACTTC. The chain combines TRBV20-1 with TRBJ2-7; 14 positions match TRBD2. Germline CDR1 is DFQATT and CDR2 is SNEGSKA (reference sequence). The trim removed 2 bases at V and 3 bases at J, leaving 3 bases unmatched. This CDR3 is built from 15 residues.

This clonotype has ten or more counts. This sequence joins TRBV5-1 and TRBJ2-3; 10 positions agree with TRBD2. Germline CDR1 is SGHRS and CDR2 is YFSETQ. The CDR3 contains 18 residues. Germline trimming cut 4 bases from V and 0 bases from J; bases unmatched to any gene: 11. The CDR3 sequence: CASSPASGGLTSTDTQYF. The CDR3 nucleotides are TGCGCCAGCAGCCCTGCTAGCGGGGGCCTCACTAGCACAGATACGCAGTATTTT.